A selection of T cell receptor beta chains follows, all from one sample in a study of blood T cell repertoires in COVID-19. The data were produced by immunoSEQ multiplex PCR, yet TCRdb's version contains in-frame clones alone and is incomplete. The sample lists about 290,000 clones, around 86% occurring once. Sequenced: PBMCs or T cells enriched from blood (not recorded which). The receptors here all came from a woman aged 40 to 50 who had recovered from COVID-19. The CDR3 runs from the conserved cysteine through the conserved F or W. A D gene is named only where the DNA matches it firmly. Size tells how often a clone was seen (once, few, many) or the class of an expanded clone, and some rows leave it out.

CDR3nt	CDR3aa	d_gene	v_gene	j_gene	abundance
TGTGCCAGCAGCTCCGGGACTGGAAAGTTCTTC	CASSSGTGKFF	.	TRBV7-3	TRBJ2-1	.
TGTGCCAGCCGGGACAGAGTTTACGAGCAGTACTTC	CASRDRVYEQYF	TRBD1	TRBV28	TRBJ2-7	.
TGTGCCAGCAGTTGGGAGGGCAACTATGGCTACACCTTC	CASSWEGNYGYTF	.	TRBV6-8	TRBJ1-2	.
TGTGCCAGTAGTGGCCTCCGGCTAGCGGTAACCGGGGAGCTGTTTTTT	CASSGLRLAVTGELFF	TRBD2	TRBV19	TRBJ2-2	.
TGTGCCAGCATCCGGGGACAGGGGGCTTTTTCACCCCTCCACTTT	CASIRGQGAFSPLHF	TRBD1	TRBV7-2	TRBJ1-6	.
TGTGCCAGCAGTTTGCCGGGCCCGGGATCACCCCTCCACTTT	CASSLPGPGSPLHF	.	TRBV5-4	TRBJ1-6	few
TGTGCCAGCAGTGAATACCCGGGGGTTTTGGAAAAACTGTTTTTT	CASSEYPGVLEKLFF	.	TRBV6-1	TRBJ1-4	.
TGTGCCAGCTCACCACAGGGGAATCAGCCCCAGCATTTT	CASSPQGNQPQHF	.	TRBV18	TRBJ1-5	.
TGCGCCAGCAGCCCGGAAGGGGGTTCTGGAAACACCATATATTTT	CASSPEGGSGNTIYF	.	TRBV5-1	TRBJ1-3	.
TGCAGCGTTAGGGACAGGGCTAATTCACCCCTCCACTTT	CSVRDRANSPLHF	TRBD1	TRBV29-1	TRBJ1-6	.
TGCGCCAGCAGCTCAACAGGGACCGGAAACACCATATATTTT	CASSSTGTGNTIYF	.	TRBV5-1	TRBJ1-3	.
TGCGCCAGCAGCTTCATCACAGAGGAAAAACTGTTTTTT	CASSFITEEKLFF	.	TRBV5-1	TRBJ1-4	.
TGCGCCAGCAGCTCAGGGATTAGCACAGATACGCAGTATTTT	CASSSGISTDTQYF	.	TRBV5-1	TRBJ2-3	.
TGTGCCAGCAGCTCAATCAGGGGAGAGGAAGGCTACACCTTC	CASSSIRGEEGYTF	.	TRBV7-9	TRBJ1-2	.
TGTGCCAGAAGCCAGGTCGGGACAGGGGTCATCTATGGCTACACCTTC	CARSQVGTGVIYGYTF	.	TRBV7-5	TRBJ1-2	.
TGCAGCGGGTGCGGGGGGCCCTCCTACGAGCAGTACTTC	CSGCGGPSYEQYF	TRBD2	TRBV29-1	TRBJ2-7	once
TGTGCCAGCAGCTTCAAGGGGGGGAATAATTCACCCCTCCACTTT	CASSFKGGNNSPLHF	.	TRBV5-4	TRBJ1-6	.